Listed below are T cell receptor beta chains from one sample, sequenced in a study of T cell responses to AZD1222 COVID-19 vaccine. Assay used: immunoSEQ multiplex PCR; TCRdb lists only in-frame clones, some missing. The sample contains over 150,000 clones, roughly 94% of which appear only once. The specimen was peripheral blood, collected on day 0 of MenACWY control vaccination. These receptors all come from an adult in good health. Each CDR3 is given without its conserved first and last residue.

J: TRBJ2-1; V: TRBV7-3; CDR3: ASSLTRTDNEQF
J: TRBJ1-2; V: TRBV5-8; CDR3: ASSLGESRGYT
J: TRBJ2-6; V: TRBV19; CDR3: ASSIARGLAVSSGANVLT
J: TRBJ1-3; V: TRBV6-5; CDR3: ASTRQGAAGNTIY
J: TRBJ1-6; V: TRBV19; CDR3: ASSGGISPLH
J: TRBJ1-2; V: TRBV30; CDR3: AWSVGLGGGYT
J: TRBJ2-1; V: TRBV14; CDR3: ASSQDSSYNEQF
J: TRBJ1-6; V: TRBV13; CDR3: ASSSLNSPLH
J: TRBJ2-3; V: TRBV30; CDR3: AWSVRLSTDTQY
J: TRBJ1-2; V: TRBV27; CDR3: ASSFSRERYGYT
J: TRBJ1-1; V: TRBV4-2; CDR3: ASSQDPPPF
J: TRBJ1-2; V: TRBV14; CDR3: ASSQGAGIYGYT
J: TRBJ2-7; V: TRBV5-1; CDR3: ASSLGLAGGLTLYEQY
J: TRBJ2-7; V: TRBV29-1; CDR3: SVVFAGPYEQY
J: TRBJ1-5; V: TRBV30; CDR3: AWSPGLEHQPQH
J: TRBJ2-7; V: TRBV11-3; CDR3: ASSPGTSGTYEQY
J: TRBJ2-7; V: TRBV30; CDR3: AWTGSHEQY
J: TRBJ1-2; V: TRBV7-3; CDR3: ASSPDRDYGYT
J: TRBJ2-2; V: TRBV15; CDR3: ATSRDSRGPGELF
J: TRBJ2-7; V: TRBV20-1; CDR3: SASSVGEPYEQY
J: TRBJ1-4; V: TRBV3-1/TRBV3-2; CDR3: ASSFSGLGEKLF
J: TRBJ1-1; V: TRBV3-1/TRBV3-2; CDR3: ASSQDHLPNTEAF
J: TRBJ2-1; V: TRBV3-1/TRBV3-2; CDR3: ASSQGREGPYNEQF
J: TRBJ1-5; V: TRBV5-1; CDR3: ASSLTTGGGQPQH
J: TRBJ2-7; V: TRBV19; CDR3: ASSNQGGRSYEQY
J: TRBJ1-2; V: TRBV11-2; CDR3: ASSLGQGKGYT
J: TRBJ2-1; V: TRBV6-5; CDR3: ASRDRVETYNEQF
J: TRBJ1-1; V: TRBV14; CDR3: ASSQWSTGNTEAF
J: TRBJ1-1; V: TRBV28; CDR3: ASSSTGVATEAF
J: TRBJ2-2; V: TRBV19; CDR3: ASSIPVPGELF
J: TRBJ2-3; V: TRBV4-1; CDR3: ASSQGPMRSTDTQY
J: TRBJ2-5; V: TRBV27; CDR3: ASSFLSAGDQETQY
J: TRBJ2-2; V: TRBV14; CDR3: ASSLDLSNTGELF
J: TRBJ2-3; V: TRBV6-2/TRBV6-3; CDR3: ASSPGQGRADTQY
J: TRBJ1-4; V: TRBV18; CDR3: ASSPTTGLDEKLF
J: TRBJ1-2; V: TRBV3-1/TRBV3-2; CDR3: ASSQAGMWHGYT
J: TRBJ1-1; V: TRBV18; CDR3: ASSGTGGTEAF
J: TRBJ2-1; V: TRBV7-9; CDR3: ASSTTGTGRHNEQF
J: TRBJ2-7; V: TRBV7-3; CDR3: ASSQGVVNEQY